Below are 21 T cell receptor beta chains sequenced from a single sample in a study of shared clonotypes between healthy human individuals. Naive CD8 cells comprised CD45RO-negative, CCR7-positively selected cells, excluding terminally differentiated effector memory CD45RA+ cells. The protocol was immunoSEQ multiplex PCR, while the TCRdb copy is restricted to in-frame clones and leaves out a portion. The sample records 760,000 or so clones, about 96% being singletons. Sequencing was performed on naive CD8+ T cells sorted from blood. Receptor source: a man aged 25-40 years in good health.

This sequence joins TRBV13 and TRBJ2-6, with D uncertain. This CDR3 is 14 amino acids long. Looked up from germline, CDR1 is PRHDT and CDR2 is FYEKMQ (reference sequence). Trimming pared 1 base from V and 3 bases from J, leaving 4 bases between. The CDR3 protein is CASSLAIGANVLTF. CDR3 sequence (DNA): TGTGCCAGCAGCTTAGCGATTGGGGCCAACGTCCTGACTTTC. The variable domain in full, completed from reference TRBV13 and TRBJ2-6, reads AAGVIQSPRHLIKEKRETATLKCYPIPRHDTVYWYQQGPGQDPQFLISFYEKMQSDKGSIPDRFSAQQFSDYHSELNMSSLELGDSALYFCASSLAIGANVLTFGAGSRLTVL.

The chain links TRBV11-2 to TRBJ2-7; 9 nucleotides align to TRBD2. The CDR3 totals 14 residues. CDR1 is SGHAT, CDR2 FQNNGV, per germline. Losses at the gene ends were 7 bases for V and 7 bases for J; bases not matched to a gene: 11. The CDR3 sequence: CASNLGGRAAEQYF. CDR3 nucleotides: TGTGCCAGCAACCTAGGCGGGAGGGCCGCAGAGCAGTACTTC.

The chain links TRBV29-1 to TRBJ2-1; a weak D match, TRBD1 (6 bases). The V and J ends lost 2 bases and 5 bases respectively, with 16 bases between them. The germline CDR1 and CDR2 sequences are SQVTM and ANQGSEA. The CDR3 sequence is 15 residues long. The CDR3 sequence is CSVELFETGDNEQFF. As DNA, the CDR3 is TGCAGCGTTGAACTCTTCGAGACAGGCGACAATGAGCAGTTCTTC.

The chain couples TRBV7-6 to TRBJ2-5; tentatively, D is TRBD1 (5 bases). V lost 0 bases, J lost 4 bases, and 9 bases lay in between. The CDR3 contains 14 residues. The V gene's germline CDR1 is SGHVS and CDR2 FNYEAQ. CDR3 residues: CASSLAVGAETQYF. CDR3 coding DNA: TGTGCCAGCAGCTTAGCCGTTGGGGCAGAGACCCAGTACTTC.

The rearrangement links TRBV9 to TRBJ1-2; no clear D. Deletions cut 0 bases from V and 1 base from J, with 4 bases between. CDR1 and CDR2 (germline): SGDLS, YYNGEE. This CDR3 has 13 amino acids. CDR3 nucleotide sequence: TGTGCCAGCAGCGTAGGCAATAACTATGGCTACACCTTC. It encodes CASSVGNNYGYTF.

This chain joins TRBV18 and TRBJ2-3; 7 nucleotides line up with TRBD2. The CDR3 runs 16 residues. Germline CDR1 and CDR2: KGHSH and LQKENI. With V trimmed by 3 bases and J by 4 bases, 10 bases remained unmatched. The CDR3 coding sequence is TGTGCCAGCTCACCCGGGACTATCCGGATCCCAGATACGCAGTATTTT. Translation gives CASSPGTIRIPDTQYF.

V is TRBV7-3 and J is TRBJ2-1, with TRBD2 matching over 7 bases. V was pared by 5 bases and J by 6 bases, with 4 bases of the junction left unmatched. Germline CDR1 is SGHTA and CDR2 is FQGTGA. The CDR3 covers 13 residues. CDR3 bases: TGTGCCAGCAGCCCGACTAGCCTCAATGAGCAGTTCTTC. It yields the protein CASSPTSLNEQFF. The complete variable domain, with remaining parts taken from reference TRBV7-3 and TRBJ2-1, reads GAGVSQTPSNKVTEKGKYVELRCDPISGHTALYWYRQSLGQGPEFLIYFQGTGAADDSGLPNDRFFAVRPEGSVSTLKIQRTERGDSAVYLCASSPTSLNEQFFGPGTRLTVL.

The chain recombines TRBV28 with TRBJ2-7; 9 bases agree with TRBD1. CDR3 size: 16 residues. After removal of 6 bases from V and 4 bases from J, the junction contained 13 bases not matched to a gene. Germline V gene lookup returns CDR1 MDHEN and CDR2 SYDVKM. CDR3 sequence reads: CASSPVRDRESYEQYF. CDR3 DNA: TGTGCCAGCAGCCCCGTCCGGGACAGGGAGTCGTACGAGCAGTACTTC.

CDR3 bases: TGTGCCAGCAGCGTAACGGGCTATGGCTACACCTTC. Translation: CASSVTGYGYTF. J is TRBJ1-2 and V is TRBV9, with D unresolved. Germline lookup yields CDR1 SGDLS and CDR2 YYNGEE. The CDR3 totals 12 residues. Trimming stripped 1 base from V and 4 bases from J, with 5 bases between. The whole variable domain, remainder taken from reference TRBV9 and TRBJ1-2, is DSGVTQTPKHLITATGQRVTLRCSPRSGDLSVYWYQQSLDQGLQFLIQYYNGEERAKGNILERFSAQQFPDLHSELNLSSLELGDSALYFCASSVTGYGYTFGSGTRLTVV.

The V and J genes are TRBV4-1 and TRBJ1-1; 7 bases fit TRBD1. The germline gives CDR1 MGHRA, CDR2 YSYEKL. The CDR3 covers 16 residues. Trimming took 4 bases from V and 0 from J; bases not matched to a gene: 8. The CDR3 sequence: CASSPRQGRMNTEAFF. CDR3 coding DNA: TGCGCCAGCAGCCCTCGACAGGGACGGATGAACACTGAAGCTTTCTTT.

The chain carries TRBV27 and TRBJ2-7; the match to TRBD2 covers 12 bases. J was trimmed by 5 bases and V by 3 bases; bases with no gene match: 11. Germline CDR1 reads MNHEY; CDR2 reads SMNVEV (reference sequence). The CDR3 runs 17 residues. The DNA of the CDR3 is TGTGCCAGCAGTTTGACTAGCGGGAGCCCCGAGGTGAACGAGCAGTACTTC. As protein: CASSLTSGSPEVNEQYF.

The gene calls are TRBV7-9 and TRBJ2-3, with a possible D match to TRBD1 (5 bases). The CDR3 extends over 13 amino acids. Germline CDR1 reads SEHNR; CDR2 reads FQNEAQ (reference sequence). V lost 5 bases and J 3 bases, leaving 9 bases between the germline ends. In DNA, the CDR3 is TGTGCCAGCAGCGAGGACACAACAGATACGCAGTATTTT. This sequence encodes CASSEDTTDTQYF.

The gene calls are TRBV7-9 and TRBJ2-2; 10 bases fit TRBD2. Germline V gene data show CDR1 as SEHNR and CDR2 as FQNEAQ (reference sequence). There are 19 residues in the CDR3. After removal of 4 bases from V and 6 bases from J, the junction contained 17 bases not matched to a gene. In DNA, the CDR3 is TGTGCCAGCAGCTCCCCCTGGGAGCGGGAGGGCCTATCGGCCGGGGAGCTGTTTTTT. This sequence encodes CASSSPWEREGLSAGELFF.

This clone was seen only once. The chain uses TRBV7-9 and TRBJ1-2, with 10 positions matching TRBD1. There are 14 residues in the CDR3. Germline-derived CDR1 and CDR2 are SEHNR and FQNEAQ (reference sequence). J gave up 3 bases and V 4 bases, and 2 bases lay outside the gene matches. CDR3 residues: CASSSTGGYYGYTF. Written as DNA, the CDR3 is TGTGCCAGCAGCTCGACAGGGGGCTACTATGGCTACACCTTC.

The chain joins TRBV6-5 to TRBJ2-7; no definite D call. Germline CDR1 is MNHEY and CDR2 is SVGAGI. V gave up 2 bases and J gave up 1 base, with 9 bases separating them. The CDR3 sequence is 14 residues long. The CDR3: CASSYGGISYEQYF. The CDR3 bases are TGTGCCAGCAGTTACGGTGGGATTTCCTACGAGCAGTACTTC.

The genes are TRBV4-1 and TRBJ2-2; 7 nucleotides match TRBD1. The germline CDR1 and CDR2 sequences are MGHRA and YSYEKL. J gave up 7 bases and V 6 bases, and 11 bases lay outside the gene matches. This CDR3 spans 15 amino acids. The CDR3 reads CASSPRLTGVGELFF. The CDR3 DNA follows: TGCGCCAGCAGTCCACGTTTAACAGGGGTCGGGGAGCTGTTTTTT.

Points on this clone: The sample holds other DNA sequences that translate to the same CDR3. This chain links TRBV10-1 with TRBJ2-7, with D possibly called TRBD1 or TRBD2 (5 bases each). This CDR3 has 13 amino acids. Germline V lookup: CDR1 WNHNN, CDR2 SYGVQD (reference sequence). The germline V and J ends were trimmed by 6 bases and 2 bases, with 11 bases remaining between them. The DNA for the CDR3 is TGCGCCAGCAGCGAAGGGACCACCTACGAGCAGTACTTC. This sequence encodes CASSEGTTYEQYF.

V gene TRBV2 combines with J gene TRBJ1-2; 9 positions agree with TRBD1. J was trimmed by 6 bases and V by 2 bases; bases with no gene match: 7. This CDR3 is built from 15 residues. Germline V gives CDR1 SNHLY, CDR2 FYNNEI. CDR3 in amino acids: CASSELTGQGNGYTF. The CDR3 region has the DNA TGTGCCAGCAGTGAATTGACCGGACAGGGGAATGGCTACACCTTC.

This rearrangement joins TRBV9 to TRBJ2-1; 9 bases line up with TRBD1. The V gene's germline CDR1 is SGDLS and CDR2 YYNGEE. V dropped 3 bases and J dropped 10; count of bases not matched to a gene: 14. This CDR3 contains 16 residues. Here the CDR3 DNA reads TGTGCCAGCAGCGCCAAGACAGGGGGGTCGGCCGGAGAGCAGTTCTTC. This gives the protein CASSAKTGGSAGEQFF.

On this clone itself: Other DNA sequences in the same sample also yield this CDR3. J is TRBJ2-7 and V is TRBV7-2; maybe TRBD2 (6 bases). The CDR3 has 13 amino acids. Trimming cost V 3 bases and J 3 bases, with 9 bases left between them. Germline-derived CDR1 and CDR2 are SGHTA and FQGNSA. CDR3 loop: CASSFFGGYEQYF. The CDR3 DNA sequence: TGTGCCAGCAGCTTCTTCGGGGGCTACGAGCAGTACTTC.

The rearrangement links TRBV27 to TRBJ2-3; 7 bases align to TRBD1. Looked up from germline, CDR1 is MNHEY and CDR2 is SMNVEV (reference sequence). This CDR3 is 14 amino acids long. Germline trimming cut 0 bases from V and 7 bases from J; bases unmatched to any gene: 4. The CDR3 DNA reads TGTGCCAGCAGTTTATCCCGACAGGGAAATACGCAGTATTTT. It specifies CASSLSRQGNTQYF.